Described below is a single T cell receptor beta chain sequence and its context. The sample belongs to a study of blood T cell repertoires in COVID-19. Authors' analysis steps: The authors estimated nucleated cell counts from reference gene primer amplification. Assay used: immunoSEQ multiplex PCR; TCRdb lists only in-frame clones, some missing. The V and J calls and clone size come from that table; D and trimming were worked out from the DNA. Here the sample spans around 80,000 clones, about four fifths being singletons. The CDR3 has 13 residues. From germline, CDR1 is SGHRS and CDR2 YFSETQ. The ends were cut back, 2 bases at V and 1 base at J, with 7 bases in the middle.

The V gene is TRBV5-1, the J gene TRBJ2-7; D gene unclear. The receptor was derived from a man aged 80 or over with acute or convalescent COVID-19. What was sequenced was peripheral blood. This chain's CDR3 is CASSFGSSYEQYF. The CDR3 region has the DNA TGCGCCAGCAGCTTTGGCAGTTCCTACGAGCAGTACTTC. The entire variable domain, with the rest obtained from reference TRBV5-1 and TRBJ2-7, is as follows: KAGVTQTPRYLIKTRGQQVTLSCSPISGHRSVSWYQQTPGQGLQFLFEYFSETQRNKGNFPGRFSGRQFSNSRSEMNVSTLELGDSALYLCASSFGSSYEQYFGPGTRLTVT.